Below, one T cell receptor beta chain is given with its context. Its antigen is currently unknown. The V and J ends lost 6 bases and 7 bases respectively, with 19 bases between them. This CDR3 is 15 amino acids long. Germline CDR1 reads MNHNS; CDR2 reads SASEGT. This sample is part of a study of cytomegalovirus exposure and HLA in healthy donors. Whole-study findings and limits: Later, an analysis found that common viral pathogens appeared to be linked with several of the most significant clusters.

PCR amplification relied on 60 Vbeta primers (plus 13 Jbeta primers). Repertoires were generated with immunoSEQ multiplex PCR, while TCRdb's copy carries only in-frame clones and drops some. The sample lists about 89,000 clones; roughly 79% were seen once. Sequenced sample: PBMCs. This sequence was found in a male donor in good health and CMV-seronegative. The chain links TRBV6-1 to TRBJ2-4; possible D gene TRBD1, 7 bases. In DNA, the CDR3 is TGTGCCAGCAGCAGAACCCAGGGGGGCGCGAACATTCAGTACTTC. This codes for CASSRTQGGANIQYF.